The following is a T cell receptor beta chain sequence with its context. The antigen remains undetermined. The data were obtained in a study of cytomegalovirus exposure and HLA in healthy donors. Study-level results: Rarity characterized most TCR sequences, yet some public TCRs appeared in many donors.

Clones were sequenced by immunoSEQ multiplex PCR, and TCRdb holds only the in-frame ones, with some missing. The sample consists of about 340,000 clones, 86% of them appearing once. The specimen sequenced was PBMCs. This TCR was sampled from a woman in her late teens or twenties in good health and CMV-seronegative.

The CDR3 coding sequence is TGTGCCAGCAGCCCCTTTGACATTAGCAATCAGCCCCAGCATTTT. Translated, it gives CASSPFDISNQPQHF. The rearrangement joins TRBV7-2 to TRBJ1-5; no firm D call. This CDR3 has 15 amino acids. Germline V lookup: CDR1 SGHTA, CDR2 FQGNSA. V was shortened by 5 bases and J by 0 bases, with 11 bases between the two germline ends.